A single sample gave rise to the 27 T cell receptor beta chains below, sequenced in a study of CD8+ T cells in alopecia areata. Stated treatment: oral pan-JAK inhibitor, 5-10 mg twice daily. Investigators isolated RNA and reverse transcribed it into cDNA to act as the sequencing template. Repertoires were generated with immunoSEQ multiplex PCR, while TCRdb's copy carries only in-frame clones and drops some. This table holds approximately 160,000 clones, about 60% found once. The material was CD4+ T cells sorted from blood, obtained at week 24, from a patient treated with tofacitinib. These TCRs come from a human donor with alopecia areata.

V and J are TRBV6-5 and TRBJ1-1; 8 bases line up with TRBD1. This CDR3 is 12 amino acids long. V lost 4 bases to trimming and J lost 9 bases; unmatched junction nucleotides: 4. CDR1 is MNHEY and CDR2 is SVGAGI in the germline V gene. CDR3 residues: CASSWRTGKAFF. The CDR3 bases are TGTGCCAGCAGTTGGCGGACAGGGAAAGCTTTCTTT.

This clone was observed a few times. This rearrangement joins TRBV19 to TRBJ1-5; tentative D call: TRBD1 (6 bases). Germline values: CDR1 LNHDA, CDR2 SQIVND (reference sequence). CDR3 length: 18 amino acids. The V and J ends lost 5 bases and 0 bases respectively, with 20 bases between them. This CDR3 reads CASSRTVSSAYSNQPQHF. DNA of the CDR3: TGTGCCAGTAGTCGGACAGTATCAAGTGCGTATAGCAATCAGCCCCAGCATTTT.

In this sample, this clone turned up a few times. V gene TRBV15 combines with J gene TRBJ2-1; D may be TRBD1 (6 bases). Germline V gene lookup returns CDR1 LNHNV and CDR2 YYDKDF (reference sequence). The CDR3 loop spans 15 amino acids. Trimming removed 0 bases at V and 6 bases at J, with 12 bases between. CDR3 DNA: TGTGCCACCAGCAGAGAGGACAGCCCAGGCAATGAGCAGTTCTTC. Amino acid sequence: CATSREDSPGNEQFF.

This clone turned up a few times. V and J are TRBV30 and TRBJ1-1, with D tentatively TRBD1 (5 bases). The length of the CDR3 is 18 residues. Germline lookup yields CDR1 GTSNPN and CDR2 SVGIG (reference sequence). Trimming took off 2 bases at V and 3 bases at J, with 25 bases between the two ends. The CDR3 coding sequence is TGTGCCTGGAGTACTTACGGGACGGACGGAATTCTATACACTGAAGCTTTCTTT. Translating it yields CAWSTYGTDGILYTEAFF. Variable domain in full (rest from reference TRBV30 and TRBJ1-1): SQTIHQWPATLVQPVGSPLSLECTVEGTSNPNLYWYRQAAGRGLQLLFYSVGIGQISSEVPQNLSASRPQDRQFILSSKKLLLSDSGFYLCAWSTYGTDGILYTEAFFGQGTRLTVV.

CDR3 sequence reads: CASSFPQGANEKLFF. The CDR3 DNA reads TGTGCCAGCAGCTTTCCTCAGGGCGCTAATGAAAAACTGTTTTTT. The V and J genes are TRBV7-2 and TRBJ1-4; maybe TRBD1 (5 bases). Trimming shortened V by 3 bases and J by 3 bases, and 11 bases separated the two germline ends. This CDR3 has 15 amino acids. Germline V CDR1 and CDR2: SGHTA, FQGNSA.

Of note for this clone: One end of the junction does not line up with germline, which may come from a read error. The genes are TRBV7-9 and TRBJ2-5, with 9 positions matching TRBD1. Germline loops: CDR1 SEHNR, CDR2 FQNEAQ (reference sequence). CDR3 length equals 11 residues. The DNA for the CDR3 is TGTGCCAGCGAGCCCGGGGGACAGGGAAACTTC. It is translated as CASEPGGQGNF.

The chain couples TRBV2 to TRBJ1-2; possibly TRBD1 for D (5 bases). CDR1 is SNHLY, CDR2 FYNNEI, per germline. The CDR3 has 13 amino acids. Trimming left V 8 bases short and J 4 bases short, with 14 bases between. CDR3 bases: TGTGCCAGCGTCGCAGGGAACATCTATGGCTACACCTTC. This sequence encodes CASVAGNIYGYTF.

The chain couples TRBV30 to TRBJ1-4; TRBD1 is a possible D gene (5 bases). This CDR3 spans 10 amino acids. CDR1 GTSNPN and CDR2 SVGIG come from the germline V gene (reference sequence). V was trimmed by 2 bases and J by 10 bases, leaving 5 bases between them. The CDR3 region is CAWSRGKLFF. CDR3 in DNA: TGTGCCTGGAGTAGGGGAAAACTGTTTTTT.

In its sample, this clone was seen a few times. The CDR3 DNA reads TGTGCCACCAGCAGAGATCGTGGGTTACAGGCCTATGGCTACACCTTC. Translation: CATSRDRGLQAYGYTF. The genes are TRBV15 and TRBJ1-2; possible D gene TRBD1, 5 bases. The CDR3 has 16 amino acids. V was shortened by 0 bases and J by 4 bases, with 15 bases between the two germline ends. Germline CDR1 is LNHNV and CDR2 is YYDKDF (reference sequence).

This sequence joins TRBV4-1 and TRBJ1-5; D gene unclear. The CDR3 loop spans 13 amino acids. V lost 0 bases and J lost 5, with 5 bases in between. The V gene's germline CDR1 is MGHRA and CDR2 YSYEKL. CDR3 sequence (DNA): TGCGCCAGCAGCCAAGATGGGGATCAGCCCCAGCATTTT. Residues: CASSQDGDQPQHF.

The chain is built from TRBV30 and TRBJ1-1; D might be TRBD1 (6 bases). Germline assignment: CDR1 GTSNPN and CDR2 SVGIG (reference sequence). Trimming removed 0 bases from V and 12 bases from J, with 11 bases in between. The length of the CDR3 is 11 residues. The CDR3, as DNA: TGTGCCTGGAGTGTAGGGGACACCTCTTTCTTT. Translation: CAWSVGDTSFF.

This clone was seen a handful of times. The chain links TRBV19 to TRBJ1-5; TRBD1 aligns across 8 bases. The CDR3 runs to 17 residues. Germline assignment: CDR1 LNHDA and CDR2 SQIVND (reference sequence). Trimming removed 5 bases from V and 0 bases from J; junction bases left unmatched: 9. This CDR3 is CASSRRDRTTSNQPQHF. In DNA, the CDR3 is TGTGCCAGTAGTCGAAGGGACAGGACAACTAGCAATCAGCCCCAGCATTTT.

V is TRBV5-1 and J is TRBJ2-6; 7 bases fit TRBD1. The germline V gene encodes CDR1 SGHRS and CDR2 YFSETQ. The CDR3 is made up of 17 amino acids. Losses at the gene ends were 2 bases for V and 7 bases for J; bases not matched to a gene: 12. The CDR3 DNA follows: TGCGCCAGCAGCTTTGACTACAGGGGTAACGGTGCCAACGTCCTGACTTTC. Its protein is CASSFDYRGNGANVLTF.

The chain couples TRBV2 to TRBJ1-6; TRBD1 is a possible D gene (5 bases). This CDR3 is 15 amino acids long. V lost 4 bases and J lost 11, with 18 bases in between. Germline CDR1 reads SNHLY; CDR2 reads FYNNEI. In DNA form, the CDR3 reads TGTGCCAGCAGTGCCCGGGGGATAAGAGGTGCACCCCTCCACTTT. Residues: CASSARGIRGAPLHF.

CDR3 amino acids: CASSPMTGAYSNQPQHF. The DNA of the CDR3 is TGTGCCAGCAGTCCGATGACAGGGGCTTATAGCAATCAGCCCCAGCATTTT. V usage is TRBV27 and J usage is TRBJ1-5; 8 positions match TRBD1. Losses at the gene ends were 5 bases for V and 0 bases for J; bases not matched to a gene: 9. Germline CDR1 reads MNHEY; CDR2 reads SMNVEV (reference sequence). CDR3 length: 17 amino acids.

This chain connects TRBV25-1 to TRBJ1-1, with 8 bases fitting TRBD1. The CDR3 length is 15 residues. CDR1 MGHDK and CDR2 SYGVNS come from the germline V gene. J lost 2 bases, V lost 6 bases, and 8 bases had no gene match. CDR3 DNA sequence: TGTGCCAGCAGGCTCCTGGACAGGGATAACACTGAAGCTTTCTTT. It is translated as CASRLLDRDNTEAFF. Full variable domain (missing parts from reference TRBV25-1 and TRBJ1-1): EADIYQTPRYLVIGTGKKITLECSQTMGHDKMYWYQQDPGMELHLIHYSYGVNSTEKGDLSSESTVSRIRTEHFPLTLESARPSHTSQYLCASRLLDRDNTEAFFGQGTRLTVV.

The chain links TRBV19 to TRBJ2-6; perhaps TRBD1 as D (5 bases). V was trimmed by 8 bases and J by 1 base, leaving 6 bases between them. CDR1 is LNHDA, CDR2 SQIVND, per germline (reference sequence). There are 13 residues in the CDR3. This CDR3 reads CASAGSGANVLTF. The CDR3 nucleotides are TGTGCCAGTGCAGGGTCTGGGGCCAACGTCCTGACTTTC.

J is TRBJ1-5 and V is TRBV5-1; perhaps TRBD1 as D (5 bases). The CDR3 contains 14 residues. Trimming removed 0 bases at V and 7 bases at J, with 11 bases between. CDR1 is SGHRS and CDR2 is YFSETQ in the germline V gene. Here the CDR3 DNA reads TGCGCCAGCAGCTTGGTGGGGGAGGACCAGCCCCAGCATTTT. Residues: CASSLVGEDQPQHF.

The rearrangement uses TRBV4-2 and TRBJ1-2; no clear D gene. Germline V gene data show CDR1 as LGHNA and CDR2 as YNFKEQ. Trimming pared 0 bases from V and 6 bases from J, leaving 8 bases between. The CDR3 covers 13 residues. The CDR3 loop reads CASSQDIGDGYTF. The CDR3 DNA sequence: TGTGCCAGCAGCCAAGATATCGGAGATGGCTACACCTTC.

This chain connects TRBV5-1 to TRBJ2-7; D is perhaps TRBD1 (7 bases). With 3 bases removed from V and 4 bases from J, the gap between germline ends came to 17 bases. The germline CDR1 and CDR2 sequences are SGHRS and YFSETQ. This CDR3 is 15 amino acids long. CDR3 bases: TGCGCCAGCAGCTGGGGCCAGGGGGGAGAGTACGAGCAGTACTTC. This encodes CASSWGQGGEYEQYF.

The V call is TRBV15, the J call TRBJ2-7; no definite D call. Germline lookup yields CDR1 LNHNV and CDR2 YYDKDF (reference sequence). Trimming pared 0 bases from V and 10 bases from J, leaving 10 bases between. This CDR3 spans 12 amino acids. The CDR3 spells CATSRDFTDQYF. The CDR3 DNA follows: TGTGCCACCAGCAGAGATTTTACAGACCAGTACTTC.

The genes are TRBV29-1 and TRBJ2-3; D is perhaps TRBD2 (5 bases). The germline V and J ends were trimmed by 4 bases and 4 bases, with 15 bases remaining between them. There are 14 residues in the CDR3. Looked up from germline, CDR1 is SQVTM and CDR2 is ANQGSEA. The CDR3 bases are TGCAGCGTTGCACCCTCGGGATCATCAGATACGCAGTATTTT. Encoded protein: CSVAPSGSSDTQYF.

This chain connects TRBV30 to TRBJ1-1; TRBD1 matches at 8 bases. Germline CDR1 is GTSNPN and CDR2 is SVGIG (reference sequence). The V gene end was trimmed by 3 bases and the J gene end by 5 bases; junction bases not matched to a gene: 2. This CDR3 comprises 12 residues. The CDR3 spells CAWSTGGTEAFF. As DNA, the CDR3 is TGTGCCTGGAGCACAGGGGGGACTGAAGCTTTCTTT.

This chain uses TRBV18 with TRBJ1-4; possible D gene TRBD1, 5 bases. From germline, CDR1 is KGHSH and CDR2 LQKENI. This CDR3 region has 17 residues. Trimming removed 5 bases at V and 4 bases at J, with 20 bases between. This CDR3 reads CASSTDRAGRGNEKLFF. The CDR3 DNA reads as TGTGCCAGCTCAACCGACCGTGCGGGAAGGGGTAATGAAAAACTGTTTTTT.

The V and J genes are TRBV30 and TRBJ1-6; 12 bases agree with TRBD1. Germline V lookup: CDR1 GTSNPN, CDR2 SVGIG (reference sequence). The CDR3 has 13 amino acids. V lost 3 bases and J lost 9; bases outside the gene matches: 0. CDR3 sequence: CAWRGQGASPLHF. In DNA, the CDR3 is TGTGCCTGGAGGGGACAGGGGGCTTCACCCCTCCACTTT.

This clone was seen just once. The gene calls are TRBV5-1 and TRBJ2-5, with 9 bases lining up with TRBD1. The V segment lost 2 bases and the J segment 4 bases; nucleotides outside the gene matches: 9. The CDR3 extends over 16 amino acids. CDR1 SGHRS and CDR2 YFSETQ come from the germline V gene. The CDR3 bases are TGCGCCAGCAGCTTCGAGGGACAGGGAGGGCGAGAGACCCAGTACTTC. Protein sequence: CASSFEGQGGRETQYF.

This clone was counted only a few times. A junction end diverges from the germline sequence, so it may reflect a read error. The chain combines TRBV27 with TRBJ2-3; the D gene is possibly TRBD1 (6 bases). Germline V gives CDR1 MNHEY, CDR2 SMNVEV (reference sequence). CDR3 length: 13 residues. For the CDR3, the DNA is TGTGCCAGCCGTTTGGGGGCTGCGAATACGCAGTATTTT. Its protein product is CASRLGAANTQYF.